This passage covers 32 T cell receptor beta chains from one sample sequenced in a study of PD-1 blockade in classical Hodgkin lymphoma. The assay was immunoSEQ multiplex PCR, and TCRdb's table has in-frame clones only and misses some. The profile shows around 100,000 clones, approximately 90% of them singletons. This sample's time point: cycle 4 day 1 (C4D1), after 6 weeks of nivolumab. Each of the patients experienced relapse following autologous stem cell transplantation, and their brentuximab vedotin exposure differed. The material sequenced was peripheral blood mononuclear cells (PBMCs), taken before the fourth cycle of nivolumab. These receptors all come from a human donor with classical Hodgkin lymphoma.

The chain has TRBV5-4 and TRBJ1-1; 9 bases map to TRBD1. V shed 5 bases, J shed 6 bases, and the junction held 11 bases outside the gene matches. Germline assignment: CDR1 SGHNT and CDR2 YYREEE (reference sequence). The CDR3 runs to 15 residues. The CDR3 loop reads CASSSGTGTRAEAFF. CDR3 nucleotide sequence: TGTGCCAGCAGTTCCGGGACAGGGACGAGGGCTGAAGCTTTCTTT.

The chain has TRBV19 and TRBJ1-2; a weak D match, TRBD1 (5 bases). The ends were cut back, 8 bases at V and 8 bases at J, with 21 bases in the middle. This CDR3 is built from 14 residues. Germline V gene lookup returns CDR1 LNHDA and CDR2 SQIVND (reference sequence). In DNA form, the CDR3 reads TGTGCCAGTGCAAAGGCAGGGAAGATCATAGGCTACACCTTC. Its translation is CASAKAGKIIGYTF.

The chain combines TRBV18 with TRBJ2-7, with 8 positions matching TRBD1. The CDR3 loop spans 14 amino acids. V gave up 3 bases and J gave up 2 bases; unmatched junction bases: 3. The germline CDR1 and CDR2 sequences are KGHSH and LQKENI. CDR3 bases: TGTGCCAGCTCACCGGGACAGGCCCCCTACGAGCAGTACTTC. Its translation: CASSPGQAPYEQYF.

J is TRBJ1-6 and V is TRBV7-9, with a possible D match to TRBD1 (5 bases). The CDR3 length is 17 residues. CDR1 and CDR2 (germline): SEHNR, FQNEAQ (reference sequence). V lost 5 bases to trimming and J lost 7 bases, with 21 bases between them. The DNA for the CDR3 is TGTGCCAGCAGCCCCAGACCCCCGGCAGGGCAAAATTCACCCCTCCACTTT. This encodes CASSPRPPAGQNSPLHF. Filled out from reference TRBV7-9 and TRBJ1-6, the complete variable domain reads DTGVSQNPRHKITKRGQNVTFRCDPISEHNRLYWYRQTLGQGPEFLTYFQNEAQLEKSRLLSDRFSAERPKGSFSTLEIQRTEQGDSAMYLCASSPRPPAGQNSPLHFGNGTRLTVT.

This chain links TRBV5-6 with TRBJ1-6; D is unclear. The length of the CDR3 is 14 residues. Trimming took off 0 bases at V and 10 bases at J, with 11 bases between the two ends. CDR1 and CDR2 from the germline V gene are SGHDT and YYEEEE. CDR3 protein: CASSLATTESPLHF. In DNA form, the CDR3 reads TGTGCCAGCAGCTTGGCAACCACAGAGTCACCCCTCCACTTT. Drawing the rest from reference TRBV5-6 and TRBJ1-6, the complete variable domain is DAGVTQSPTHLIKTRGQQVTLRCSPKSGHDTVSWYQQALGQGPQFIFQYYEEEERQRGNFPDRFSGHQFPNYSSELNVNALLLGDSALYLCASSLATTESPLHFGNGTRLTVT.

The chain carries TRBV5-1 and TRBJ1-1, with TRBD1 matching over 12 bases. This CDR3 region has 14 residues. CDR1 and CDR2 from the germline V gene are SGHRS and YFSETQ. Trimming cost V 4 bases and J 10 bases; bases outside gene matches: 8. CDR3 bases: TGCGCCAGCAGCCCCGGGACAGGGGGCAGGGGAGCTTTCTTT. Its protein is CASSPGTGGRGAFF.

The V call is TRBV2, the J call TRBJ2-1, with 8 positions matching TRBD2. There are 13 residues in the CDR3. The V segment lost 9 bases and the J segment 5 bases; nucleotides outside the gene matches: 6. Per the germline V gene, CDR1 is SNHLY and CDR2 is FYNNEI. The DNA for the CDR3 is TGTGCCAGACGACTAGCGAAAAACAATGAGCAGTTCTTC. This translates into CARRLAKNNEQFF.

This clone was seen only a few times. V gene TRBV7-2 combines with J gene TRBJ1-6; perhaps TRBD1 as D (5 bases). Looked up from germline, CDR1 is SGHTA and CDR2 is FQGNSA. The V end was cut by 3 bases, the J end by 6 bases, with 12 bases between. CDR3 length: 15 residues. Here the CDR3 reads CASSFAGRGNSPLHF. In DNA form, the CDR3 reads TGTGCCAGCAGCTTCGCAGGGAGGGGTAATTCACCCCTCCACTTT.

This rearrangement joins TRBV11-3 to TRBJ1-1; D ambiguous. CDR3 length: 13 amino acids. The V end lost 1 base, the J end lost 7 bases, and 10 bases lay between the germline ends. Per the germline V gene, CDR1 is SGHNT and CDR2 is YENEEA. The CDR3 loop is CASSLGPGIEAFF. In DNA form, the CDR3 reads TGTGCCAGCAGCTTAGGGCCGGGGATTGAAGCTTTCTTT.

This clone has just one count. In the same sample, other DNA sequences code for this CDR3. The chain carries TRBV18 and TRBJ1-1; D call uncertain. The CDR3 contains 14 residues. Germline values: CDR1 KGHSH, CDR2 LQKENI. Between the trimmed V and J ends, which lost 2 bases and 6 bases, there was a span of 13 bases. CDR3 DNA: TGTGCCAGCTCACCAGAGAGGGAAAGGGCTGAAGCTTTCTTT. This gives the protein CASSPERERAEAFF.

The gene calls are TRBV7-9 and TRBJ1-5; TRBD1 might be the D (5 bases). V shed 5 bases and J shed 0 bases, with 17 bases lying between them. Germline V gene data show CDR1 as SEHNR and CDR2 as FQNEAQ (reference sequence). There are 17 residues in the CDR3. The CDR3 loop is CASSRRGADYSNQPQHF. The CDR3 nucleotides read TGTGCCAGCAGCCGACGAGGGGCAGACTATAGCAATCAGCCCCAGCATTTT.

The sample holds one count of this clone. J is TRBJ1-5 and V is TRBV10-2; 9 bases fit TRBD1. V shed 5 bases, J shed 5 bases, and the junction held 10 bases outside the gene matches. Per germline, CDR1 WSHSY and CDR2 SAAADI. This CDR3 spans 16 amino acids. DNA for the CDR3: TGCGCCAGCAGTCCAATCGGACAGGGGAGAGATCAGCCCCAGCATTTT. Protein product: CASSPIGQGRDQPQHF.

The rearrangement uses TRBV6-1 and TRBJ2-7, with D tentatively TRBD1 (6 bases). This CDR3 has 13 residues. Between the trimmed V and J ends, which lost 7 bases and 2 bases, there was a span of 12 bases. Germline V gives CDR1 MNHNS, CDR2 SASEGT. The CDR3 is CASMSGVPYEQYF. The CDR3 coding sequence is TGTGCCAGCATGTCAGGGGTACCCTACGAGCAGTACTTC.

V and J are TRBV4-3 and TRBJ2-7; 7 bases map to TRBD2. V shed 0 bases, J shed 5 bases, and the junction held 1 base outside the gene matches. CDR3 length: 13 residues. Germline loops: CDR1 LGHNA, CDR2 YSLEER. CDR3 protein: CASSQDRGDEQYF. In nucleotides, the CDR3 is TGCGCCAGCAGCCAAGATCGGGGGGACGAGCAGTACTTC.

V usage is TRBV13 and J usage is TRBJ1-1; D is uncertain. Germline loops: CDR1 PRHDT, CDR2 FYEKMQ (reference sequence). This CDR3 has 16 amino acids. Trimming left V 2 bases short and J 4 bases short, with 17 bases between. This CDR3 reads CASSLNEIAGGTEAFF. CDR3 nucleotide sequence: TGTGCCAGCAGCTTAAATGAAATCGCCGGTGGCACTGAAGCTTTCTTT.

This chain uses TRBV7-6 with TRBJ1-1; D is unclear. The CDR3 is 14 residues long. The V end was cut by 1 base, the J end by 4 bases, with 10 bases between. Germline V CDR1 and CDR2: SGHVS, FNYEAQ. The CDR3 DNA sequence: TGTGCCAGCAGCTTAGGTGGGGATGTCACTGAAGCTTTCTTT. Protein: CASSLGGDVTEAFF.

This sequence joins TRBV7-2 and TRBJ1-6; D possibly corresponds to TRBD1 (6 bases). With 1 base removed from V and 7 bases from J, the gap between germline ends came to 11 bases. Per germline, CDR1 SGHTA and CDR2 FQGNSA. The CDR3 is 15 amino acids. The CDR3 nucleotides read TGTGCCAGCAGCTTAGGGCAGGGGAGCAATTCACCCCTCCACTTT. As protein: CASSLGQGSNSPLHF.

J is TRBJ1-1 and V is TRBV11-2, with TRBD1 matching over 7 bases. The J segment lost 1 base and the V segment lost 4 bases, leaving 12 bases of the junction unmatched. In germline, CDR1 is SGHAT, CDR2 FQNNGV. The CDR3 has 17 residues. The CDR3 sequence: CASSSAWRQGKNTEAFF. CDR3 nucleotides: TGTGCCAGCAGCTCCGCCTGGAGACAGGGCAAGAACACTGAAGCTTTCTTT.

The V and J genes are TRBV19 and TRBJ1-4; D call uncertain. V gave up 2 bases and J gave up 7 bases, with 17 bases separating them. The CDR3 runs to 16 residues. Germline lookup yields CDR1 LNHDA and CDR2 SQIVND (reference sequence). CDR3 protein: CASSILDWALGEKLFF. CDR3 sequence (DNA): TGTGCCAGTAGTATACTGGACTGGGCCTTGGGTGAAAAACTGTTTTTT.

The CDR3 loop reads CASGLAGTQETQYF. CDR3 sequence (DNA): TGTGCCAGCGGACTAGCGGGGACTCAAGAGACCCAGTACTTC. The chain carries TRBV6-1 and TRBJ2-5; 12 nucleotides match TRBD2. The germline V gene encodes CDR1 MNHNS and CDR2 SASEGT. This CDR3 is built from 14 residues. V lost 8 bases, J lost 2 bases, and 3 bases stayed unmatched.

The gene calls are TRBV2 and TRBJ1-5; the match to TRBD1 covers 7 bases. Trimming took 6 bases from V and 2 from J; bases not matched to a gene: 10. Germline V gene data show CDR1 as SNHLY and CDR2 as FYNNEI. This CDR3 has 16 residues. CDR3 sequence: CASRGRQGRGNQPQHF. The CDR3 nucleotides read TGTGCCAGCAGGGGACGACAGGGTCGAGGCAATCAGCCCCAGCATTTT.

As concerns this clone: Within the sample, other DNA sequences also encode this same CDR3. The V call is TRBV6-5, the J call TRBJ2-7; D not resolved. Trimming took off 0 bases at V and 0 bases at J, with 3 bases between the two ends. The CDR3 is 13 residues long. The germline V gene encodes CDR1 MNHEY and CDR2 SVGAGI. CDR3 DNA sequence: TGTGCCAGCAGTTACTCGGCCTCCTACGAGCAGTACTTC. Protein: CASSYSASYEQYF.

In this sample, this clone turned up once. The V gene is TRBV20-1, the J gene TRBJ1-1; D call uncertain. This CDR3 is 11 amino acids long. The germline V gene encodes CDR1 DFQATT and CDR2 SNEGSKA (reference sequence). Trimming left V 0 bases short and J 8 bases short, with 7 bases between. CDR3 coding DNA: TGCAGTGCTAGAGAGTTAAGGGAAGCTTTCTTT. It specifies CSARELREAFF.

The rearrangement links TRBV30 to TRBJ1-5, with D possibly being TRBD1 (6 bases). CDR3 length: 16 amino acids. Germline CDR1 GTSNPN, CDR2 SVGIG (reference sequence). Trimming shortened V by 1 base and J by 4 bases, and 17 bases separated the two germline ends. CDR3 in amino acids: CAWSDPRDTANQPQHF. In DNA, the CDR3 is TGTGCCTGGAGTGATCCTCGGGACACCGCGAATCAGCCCCAGCATTTT.

Sample share makes this clone medium-sized (0.01 to 0.1%). The chain has TRBV19 and TRBJ1-5; unclear D gene. V dropped 3 bases and J dropped 1 base, with 13 bases sitting between them. Germline-derived CDR1 and CDR2 are LNHDA and SQIVND (reference sequence). This CDR3 region has 16 residues. CDR3 coding DNA: TGTGCCAGTAGTATTAGAGAGGTGGTGAGCAATCAGCCCCAGCATTTT. This encodes CASSIREVVSNQPQHF.

V usage is TRBV23-1 and J usage is TRBJ2-1; a weak D match, TRBD2 (6 bases). TRBV23-1 is annotated as an ORF whose role is uncertain. This CDR3 has 16 amino acids. With 2 bases removed from V and 0 bases from J, the gap between germline ends came to 11 bases. DNA of the CDR3: TGCGCCAGCAGTCAAGCGAGGAGGGGCTCCTACAATGAGCAGTTCTTC. Protein sequence: CASSQARRGSYNEQFF.

The gene calls are TRBV2 and TRBJ2-7; 10 nucleotides align to TRBD1. In germline, CDR1 is SNHLY, CDR2 FYNNEI. V dropped 4 bases and J dropped 3; count of bases not matched to a gene: 6. The CDR3 spans 15 residues. CDR3 bases: TGTGCCAGCAGTGTAACCGGGACAGGGGACTACGAGCAGTACTTC. Amino acids: CASSVTGTGDYEQYF.

The chain combines TRBV19 with TRBJ1-4; TRBD1 might be the D (5 bases). V was pared by 4 bases and J by 7 bases, with 13 bases between. The V gene's germline CDR1 is LNHDA and CDR2 SQIVND (reference sequence). The CDR3 is 14 residues long. CDR3 coding DNA: TGTGCCAGTAGTACCATGGGGACGGCTGAAAAACTGTTTTTT. Translated: CASSTMGTAEKLFF.

The chain links TRBV11-2 to TRBJ1-1, with TRBD1 as a possible D gene (5 bases). Trimming removed 4 bases at V and 1 base at J, with 13 bases between. Germline V gene sequence: CDR1 SGHAT, CDR2 FQNNGV. This CDR3 is 15 amino acids long. The CDR3 protein is CASSSLAGANTEAFF. The CDR3 DNA sequence: TGTGCCAGCAGCTCGTTAGCCGGGGCGAACACTGAAGCTTTCTTT.

This chain uses TRBV7-8 with TRBJ1-1; 10 positions agree with TRBD1. Germline values: CDR1 SGHVS, CDR2 FQNEAQ. This CDR3 is built from 16 residues. V shed 1 base, J shed 3 bases, and the junction held 5 bases outside the gene matches. CDR3 nucleotide sequence: TGTGCCAGCAGCTTAGTTGGTGGACAGGGGGACACTGAAGCTTTCTTT. Its translation is CASSLVGGQGDTEAFF.

This rearrangement joins TRBV5-1 to TRBJ1-4, with 10 bases that match TRBD1. The V gene end was trimmed by 4 bases and the J gene end by 6 bases; junction bases not matched to a gene: 3. The CDR3 spans 14 residues. Germline-derived CDR1 and CDR2 are SGHRS and YFSETQ. The CDR3 protein is CASSLTGGHEKLFF. In nucleotides, the CDR3 is TGCGCCAGCAGCCTGACAGGGGGCCATGAAAAACTGTTTTTT. Drawing the rest from reference TRBV5-1 and TRBJ1-4, the complete variable domain is KAGVTQTPRYLIKTRGQQVTLSCSPISGHRSVSWYQQTPGQGLQFLFEYFSETQRNKGNFPGRFSGRQFSNSRSEMNVSTLELGDSALYLCASSLTGGHEKLFFGSGTQLSVL.

The J gene is TRBJ1-2, the V gene TRBV7-9; D ambiguous. Trimming removed 1 base from V and 2 bases from J, with 14 bases in between. In germline, CDR1 is SEHNR, CDR2 FQNEAQ (reference sequence). The length of the CDR3 is 16 residues. Here the CDR3 reads CASSLDSVLGNYGYTF. The CDR3 DNA follows: TGTGCCAGCAGCTTAGATTCTGTGTTGGGGAACTATGGCTACACCTTC.